The 18 T cell receptor beta chains below come from one sample, sequenced in a study of cytomegalovirus exposure and HLA in healthy donors. PCR amplification relied on 60 Vbeta primers (plus 13 Jbeta primers). The method was immunoSEQ multiplex PCR; TCRdb's version includes in-frame clones alone and lacks a portion of them. The data contain roughly 160,000 clones, 80% of them singletons. Sequencing input: PBMCs. The receptor source for this set is a man between 25 and 39 years old in good health and CMV-seronegative.

The chain uses TRBV6-6 and TRBJ2-1, with 8 bases matching TRBD2. V lost 6 bases and J lost 5; bases outside the gene matches: 12. In germline, CDR1 is MNHNY, CDR2 SVGAGI (reference sequence). This CDR3 has 16 amino acids. The CDR3 DNA sequence: TGTGCCAGCAGATACGCGGGCGGGGGGACTAACAATGAGCAGTTCTTC. Its protein is CASRYAGGGTNNEQFF.

This sequence joins TRBV18 and TRBJ2-1; possible D gene TRBD1, 6 bases. The V gene lost 1 base and the J gene lost 0 bases, with 7 bases spanning the gap. The CDR3 has 15 amino acids. Per the germline V gene, CDR1 is KGHSH and CDR2 is LQKENI. CDR3 DNA: TGTGCCAGCTCACCACTACAGGGCTCCTACAATGAGCAGTTCTTC. Translating it yields CASSPLQGSYNEQFF.

This chain connects TRBV5-4 to TRBJ1-3, with D uncertain. CDR3 size: 14 residues. V lost 0 bases and J lost 2, with 6 bases in between. Germline lookup yields CDR1 SGHNT and CDR2 YYREEE (reference sequence). CDR3 loop: CASSLALTGNTIYF. CDR3 DNA: TGTGCCAGCAGCTTGGCACTGACTGGAAACACCATATATTTT.

This chain uses TRBV5-4 with TRBJ2-3, with TRBD2 matching 8 bases. The CDR3 extends over 14 amino acids. J was trimmed by 2 bases and V by 4 bases; bases with no gene match: 3. Germline V gene sequence: CDR1 SGHNT, CDR2 YYREEE (reference sequence). The CDR3 is CASSIAGNTDTQYF. For the CDR3, the DNA is TGTGCCAGCAGCATAGCGGGGAACACAGATACGCAGTATTTT.

This clone has just one count. The chain combines TRBV5-1 with TRBJ2-1; the match to TRBD2 covers 10 bases. With 3 bases clipped from V and 6 bases from J, the junction kept 6 bases outside the gene matches. Germline CDR1 is SGHRS and CDR2 is YFSETQ. The CDR3 spans 15 residues. CDR3 protein: CASSYGTSDLNEQFF. DNA for the CDR3: TGCGCCAGCAGCTATGGGACTAGCGATCTCAATGAGCAGTTCTTC.

The rearrangement joins TRBV6-5 to TRBJ2-7; a weak D match, TRBD1 (6 bases). The CDR3 extends over 12 amino acids. V lost 4 bases to trimming and J lost 3 bases, with 7 bases between them. Germline CDR1 MNHEY, CDR2 SVGAGI. CDR3 sequence: CASSSQGYEQYF. CDR3 DNA sequence: TGTGCCAGCAGTTCACAGGGCTACGAGCAGTACTTC.

The chain uses TRBV5-6 and TRBJ2-1; D uncertain. The germline gives CDR1 SGHDT, CDR2 YYEEEE. CDR3 length: 14 amino acids. With 5 bases removed from V and 9 bases from J, the gap between germline ends came to 18 bases. The CDR3 DNA sequence: TGTGCCAGCAGTTCTCTAGTACCCGTCGGTGAGCAGTTCTTC. Its translation is CASSSLVPVGEQFF. The whole variable domain, remainder taken from reference TRBV5-6 and TRBJ2-1, is DAGVTQSPTHLIKTRGQQVTLRCSPKSGHDTVSWYQQALGQGPQFIFQYYEEEERQRGNFPDRFSGHQFPNYSSELNVNALLLGDSALYLCASSSLVPVGEQFFGPGTRLTVL.

This clone has just one count. The gene calls are TRBV7-2 and TRBJ1-5; TRBD1 is a possible D gene (5 bases). CDR3 length: 15 amino acids. From germline, CDR1 is SGHTA and CDR2 FQGNSA. Trimming took 2 bases from V and 0 from J, leaving 8 bases between them. CDR3 bases: TGTGCCAGCAGCTTATTCAGGGATAGCAATCAGCCCCAGCATTTT. Encoded protein: CASSLFRDSNQPQHF.

V is TRBV27 and J is TRBJ2-2; 7 positions match TRBD1. This CDR3 has 12 residues. Germline-derived CDR1 and CDR2 are MNHEY and SMNVEV (reference sequence). V lost 5 bases, J lost 7 bases, and 1 base stayed unmatched. The DNA of the CDR3 is TGTGCCAGCAGTCAGGGGGTCGGGGAGCTGTTTTTT. Encoded protein: CASSQGVGELFF.

This clone turned up a few times. V gene TRBV5-1 combines with J gene TRBJ2-3; D is possibly TRBD1 (5 bases). Germline CDR1 and CDR2: SGHRS and YFSETQ. The germline V and J ends were trimmed by 0 bases and 5 bases, with 19 bases remaining between them. The CDR3 extends over 17 amino acids. The DNA of the CDR3 is TGCGCCAGCAGCTTGGGGGTGCAAGGGGATTGGGGAGATACGCAGTATTTT. It yields the protein CASSLGVQGDWGDTQYF. Drawing the rest from reference TRBV5-1 and TRBJ2-3, the complete variable domain is KAGVTQTPRYLIKTRGQQVTLSCSPISGHRSVSWYQQTPGQGLQFLFEYFSETQRNKGNFPGRFSGRQFSNSRSEMNVSTLELGDSALYLCASSLGVQGDWGDTQYFGPGTRLTVL.

This clone turned up a few times. CDR3 sequence: CASSPQGIGTEAFF. In DNA, the CDR3 is TGTGCCAGCAGCCCACAGGGAATCGGCACTGAAGCTTTCTTT. This chain joins TRBV28 and TRBJ1-1; TRBD1 might be the D (6 bases). Germline V gene lookup returns CDR1 MDHEN and CDR2 SYDVKM. CDR3 length equals 14 residues. V gave up 6 bases and J gave up 4 bases, with 15 bases separating them.

This clone was recorded a few times. The rearrangement joins TRBV28 to TRBJ1-3, with D possibly matching TRBD1 (6 bases). CDR1 is MDHEN and CDR2 is SYDVKM in the germline V gene. Trimming pared 5 bases from V and 7 bases from J, leaving 21 bases between. The CDR3 covers 16 residues. The CDR3 loop is CASSHPRGGFGNTIYF. CDR3 coding DNA: TGTGCCAGCAGTCACCCCAGGGGAGGGTTTGGGAACACCATATATTTT.

The rearrangement uses TRBV29-1 and TRBJ2-7; the D gene is possibly TRBD1 (6 bases). In germline, CDR1 is SQVTM, CDR2 ANQGSEA. The CDR3 loop spans 12 amino acids. V gave up 7 bases and J gave up 5 bases, with 15 bases separating them. DNA of the CDR3: TGCAGCGCGTCGACAGGTTCTGACGAGCAGTACTTC. Protein: CSASTGSDEQYF.

The chain couples TRBV27 to TRBJ2-1, with D perhaps matching TRBD2 (7 bases). The germline V and J ends were trimmed by 7 bases and 3 bases, with 13 bases remaining between them. Per the germline V gene, CDR1 is MNHEY and CDR2 is SMNVEV (reference sequence). The CDR3 runs to 14 residues. The CDR3 here is CASIGGPLYNEQFF. The CDR3 nucleotides are TGTGCCAGCATCGGGGGGCCCCTCTACAATGAGCAGTTCTTC.

The chain is built from TRBV7-3 and TRBJ2-7; D not resolved. The V gene's germline CDR1 is SGHTA and CDR2 FQGTGA. The CDR3 consists of 15 residues. The V end lost 3 bases, the J end lost 0 bases, and 12 bases lay between the germline ends. CDR3 sequence: CASSFLATSSYEQYF. DNA of the CDR3: TGTGCCAGCAGCTTCCTCGCCACTTCCTCCTACGAGCAGTACTTC.

CDR3 loop: CASSYTQGYEQYF. CDR3 DNA: TGTGCCAGCAGTTACACCCAGGGATACGAGCAGTACTTC. The chain carries TRBV6-5 and TRBJ2-7, with D possibly matching TRBD1 (5 bases). With 2 bases removed from V and 4 bases from J, the gap between germline ends came to 9 bases. Germline CDR1 is MNHEY and CDR2 is SVGAGI. The CDR3 spans 13 residues.

The rearrangement links TRBV19 to TRBJ2-1, with 8 bases aligning to TRBD2. The V gene end was trimmed by 1 base and the J gene end by 6 bases; junction bases not matched to a gene: 8. CDR1 and CDR2 from the germline V gene are LNHDA and SQIVND (reference sequence). The CDR3 runs to 16 residues. CDR3 coding DNA: TGTGCCAGTAGTATAGGTTCCCGGAGCGGGGGCAATGAGCAGTTCTTC. Translated: CASSIGSRSGGNEQFF.

The chain employs TRBV7-9 and TRBJ2-1; D is perhaps TRBD2 (6 bases). V was shortened by 5 bases and J by 7 bases, with 9 bases between the two germline ends. CDR3 length: 12 residues. The germline CDR1 and CDR2 sequences are SEHNR and FQNEAQ (reference sequence). The chain's CDR3 is CASSPGRNEQFF. The CDR3 DNA reads as TGTGCCAGCAGCCCCGGGAGAAATGAGCAGTTCTTC.